This note documents a single T cell receptor (beta chain) sequence. Its specific antigen is unknown. No quality values exist for individual bases; no much larger clone is one base distant. V has 4 bases trimmed and J has 7 bases trimmed; junction bases matching no gene number 9. Including cysteine and phenylalanine, the CDR3 has 16 amino acids. The kept DNA is CDR3 alone, 48 bases in frame from the first base. Via the germline V gene, CDR1 is SGHDT and CDR2 YYEEEE. This sample stems from a study of cytomegalovirus exposure and HLA in healthy donors (dated by TCRdb to the late 2010s). Looking at the study overall: An earlier analysis of roughly 630 of the donors reported 276 Gb of sequence data and 117 million unique TCR beta sequences from around 200 million T cells. An early release covering around 630 HLA-typed donors comprised around 300 gigabases of sequencing data and some 79 million unique TCR sequences. Among the roughly 400 genotyped donors, under 90% belonged to the genetic ancestry cluster associated with self-reported Caucasian donors. The aim of the study was to test whether cataloging public T cell receptors could identify signatures of past pathogen exposure. The T cell repertoires of 666 subjects were profiled by immunosequencing and related to cytomegalovirus serostatus. Besides the first cohort of around 670 subjects, a separate validation cohort made up of 120 different subjects was used. To predict cytomegalovirus infection status, the study brought together high-throughput TCR immunosequencing, statistical association of individual TCRs with disease status, and machine learning. To study patterns of TCR occurrence, a later analysis re-analyzed previously published TCR beta repertoires from several hundred donors and added high-resolution HLA genotyping. The later analysis used no new phenotypic data to find candidate immune exposures, relying instead on TCR beta sequences and their occurrence across donors. An earlier analysis of about 620 of the donors applied high-throughput TCR beta sequencing to assess whether each TCR beta V gene segment acted as functional or pseudogenic. Donor age, sex, ethnicity and CMV serostatus were compiled together with the repertoire data. A later genetic analysis used genome-wide SNP genotypes for about 65% of the roughly 670 donors, treating that subset as a discovery cohort. All discovery cohort repertoires had been generated using a single sequencing platform. Class I and class II HLA loci were covered by the typing at four-digit resolution. The number of donors typed differed by locus, with about 620-630 for A, B, C, DRB1 and DQB1, around 500 for DQA1, 600 to 610 for DPA1, and some 440 for DPB1. Because of strong linkage in the cohort, five DR-DQ haplotypes were treated as single units for association and clustering. Among about 370 genotyped donors of the cohort, an average of around 250,000 unique TCR beta nucleotide sequences was sequenced per donor, of which about 18% were non-productive.

The cohort consisted of approximately 670 healthy bone marrow donors. At the time of sampling, all cohort members were nominally healthy, though unrecorded immune exposures were likely present. The donor was CMV seropositive and was included in the group of 290 or so seropositive cohort members. A peripheral blood sample was collected from each donor, and TCR beta sequencing was performed on peripheral blood mononuclear cells. The Qiagen DNeasy Blood Extraction Kit was used to extract genomic DNA from the blood cell samples. On the study overall, not on this receptor specifically: Three of the identified cytomegalovirus-associated TCR beta chains were confirmed in vitro to be specific for cytomegalovirus antigens. Compared with equally common non-associated chains, HLA-associated TCR beta chains in a later analysis were more clonally expanded and had lower generation probabilities. The classifier was reported to diagnose cytomegalovirus status with high specificity and sensitivity in both the original and validation cohorts. In a later genetic analysis, a missense DCLRE1C variant was associated with V-gene and J-gene trimming of TCR beta chains, and the association was replicated in an independent cohort. Most CMV-associated TCR beta chains appeared to be HLA-restricted in a later analysis, and the HLA associations seemed to be driven largely by CMV exposure. Most TCR sequences were seen in very few donors, while some public TCRs were found in many individuals. The earlier analysis of some 560 of the donors excluded 15 to 20 rarely observed V segments, including chromosome 9 orphons, because counts were too low. For the cohort, immune exposure information was limited to CMV serostatus. A cluster of highly shared sequence variants was judged likely to represent a technical artifact of the sequencing pipeline. The study listed approximately 150 TCR beta chains as associated with cytomegalovirus. The authors suggested that the approach could potentially be generalized to other disease states and immunological phenotypes. Because HLA typing was missing for some donors at each locus, association tests included only the typed subset. Sequencing depth was assumed to be roughly uniform across donors in the presence/absence analyses, though that assumption may not hold. A later analysis associated 15,000 or so TCR beta sequences with specific HLA alleles at a false discovery rate of 0.05. Linkage disequilibrium might explain the correlated functional status among segregating V segments, but an unknown experimental factor could not be ruled out. In a later analysis, the rate of TCR association differed among HLA loci, with DRB1 alleles having the most associated TCRs and HLA-C alleles having the fewest. In an earlier analysis of fewer than 750 of the donors, most TCR beta V segments were observed in productive rearrangements about 87% or about 30% of the time, broadly matching IMGT annotations. A later genetic analysis reported fewer N-insertions in productive TCRs among donors in an Asian-associated ancestry cluster than the roughly 620-donor mean. When HLA alleles, especially DR and DQ, strongly co-occurred, attributing TCR associations to individual alleles was difficult. In a later analysis, several top co-occurrence clusters were reported to appear linked to parvovirus B19, influenza, CMV and Epstein-Barr virus. The 87-base-pair reads could not distinguish some IMGT-functional V segments, including TRBV6-2 and TRBV6-3, so those segments were excluded. Only TCR beta chains were sequenced in this cohort, and the absence of alpha or paired-chain data limited detectable features. A further reported finding was that TCR beta sequences accurately predicted the HLA-A and HLA-B alleles for most subjects in the first cohort.

Library generation was performed with the immunoSEQ multiplex PCR assay. The multiplex PCR relied on a mix of 60 forward primers for TCR Vbeta segments and 13 reverse primers for TCR Jbeta segments. Amplification of the CDR3 region of rearranged TCR beta genes was performed with a multiplex PCR assay on genomic DNA. The amplified TCR beta libraries were sequenced on the Illumina HiSeq System as 87-base-pair reads. In the authors' own workflow: Across the 670 or so repertoires, a later analysis counted around 80 million unique TCR beta chains, roughly 11 million of which were shared by at least two donors. Raw reads were error-corrected and collapsed into unique sequences with a nearest-neighbor algorithm that merged closely related sequences to remove PCR and sequencing errors. Alignment of CDR3 sequences to IMGT reference sequences was used to assign V, D and J gene segments. For a sequence to be retained, a match of at least six nucleotides was required to both a V gene segment and a J gene segment. Rearrangements were classified as productive when the CDR3 lacked stop codons and remained in frame with V and J, and all other rearrangements were classified as non-productive. CDR3 was defined by IMGT convention, running from the second conserved V-encoded cysteine to the conserved J-encoded phenylalanine. In an earlier analysis of approximately 500 of the donors, sequences lacking an unambiguous match to a single V gene segment were excluded. An earlier analysis of a few hundred of the donors called V segments functional above 56.7% productive rearrangements and segregating when the between-donor standard deviation exceeded 5%. A statistical classification framework was developed to diagnose cytomegalovirus status using the catalog of TCR beta chain sequences. In a later analysis, V and J genes were assigned by comparing TCR nucleotide sequences against IMGT/GENE-DB human TR gene sequences. Using the TCRdist pipeline, a later analysis assigned CDR3 sequences along with most-parsimonious VDJ recombination scenarios. In a later analysis, each TCR beta chain was defined by its CDR3 amino acid sequence together with its V-gene family, and reads without a unique V-gene family were excluded. In a later analysis, several hundred highly shared, low-generation-probability nucleotide sequences were removed to address suspected cross-contamination and a sequencing artifact. For each public chain, a later analysis derived a clonal expansion index from normalized ranks of inferred template counts within each repertoire. A later analysis computed generation probabilities with a VDJ recombination model fitted to out-of-frame rearrangements, and checked the results against IGoR. In a later analysis, hypergeometric tests were used to score TCR-TCR, TCR-HLA and TCR-CMV co-occurrence, with a repertoire-size bias correction applied to TCR pairs. In a later analysis, false discovery rates were estimated by permuting HLA or CMV assignments 20 times. A later analysis grouped co-occurring TCRs with DBSCAN, adding TCRdist sequence similarity when clustering within HLA-allele-positive subsets. Co-occurrence clustering excluded repertoires with fewer than 30,000 or more than 120,000 public chains, plus five with anomalous nucleotide sharing. Not all clones reach the TCRdb copy of this immuneACCESS table, which keeps in-frame sequences only. Checked studies attribute under half of the gap to unresolved V genes and leave the rest unexplained. Clone size and V and J calls were adopted from that table, with D and trimming inferred from the DNA. The sample profile shows over 100,000 clones; around 64% of them were found once. Jointly, the top ten make up approximately 8.6% of the sample.

The source material was PBMCs. The V gene is TRBV5-6 and the J gene is TRBJ1-6, and 9 junctional nucleotides match TRBD1. The sequence was collected from a man in his thirties or forties in good health and CMV-seropositive. The DNA sequence follows: TGTGCCAGCAGCCCGATCGGACAGGGGTTGAATTCACCCCTCCACTTT. Translated, this is CASSPIGQGLNSPLHF.